A selection of T cell receptor beta chains follows, all from one sample in a study of graft-versus-host responses after intestinal transplantation. Sequenced by immunoSEQ multiplex PCR; TCRdb stores in-frame clones only, minus some. The data show over 40,000 clones, with roughly 91% seen just once and about 5.9% held by the top ten. The sequenced sample was PBMCs, obtained around 27 months after a first intestinal transplant, on the day of a second. Receptors originate from a human patient who received an intestinal transplant, so some T cells may come from the graft donor. Each CDR3 is given with its conserved first and last residue. Each record gives: V gene, J gene, D gene, clone size, CDR3 protein, CDR3 DNA. D genes are given only for firm matches. Expanded clones are given a class, and other clones once, few, many or no size at all.

>TRBV25-1|TRBJ2-7|.|.
CASSVYYEQYF
TGTGCCAGCAGTGTCTACTACGAGCAGTACTTC
>TRBV18|TRBJ2-7|TRBD2|.
CASSPRTSGRAGEQYF
TGTGCCAGCTCACCAAGGACTAGCGGGAGGGCGGGCGAGCAGTACTTC
>TRBV2|TRBJ2-1|TRBD1|.
CASSAGQGFYNEQFF
TGTGCCAGCAGTGCGGGACAGGGGTTCTACAATGAGCAGTTCTTC
>TRBV28|TRBJ1-2|.|.
CASSRESSKGYGYTF
TGTGCCAGCTCCCGTGAGTCCTCCAAGGGCTATGGCTACACCTTC
>TRBV4-2|TRBJ2-7|.|once
CASSLHRNNEQYF
TGTGCCAGCAGCCTCCACCGAAACAACGAGCAGTACTTC
>TRBV7-8|TRBJ1-5|.|.
CASSLGGGQPQHF
TGTGCCAGCAGCTTAGGGGGCGGTCAGCCCCAGCATTTT
>TRBV19|TRBJ2-1|TRBD2|.
CASSIGLAGLEQFF
TGTGCCAGTAGTATAGGGCTAGCGGGACTGGAGCAGTTCTTC
>TRBV6-6|TRBJ2-3|.|.
CASSDLGGTDTQYF
TGTGCCAGCAGTGATCTGGGCGGCACAGATACGCAGTATTTT
>TRBV5-1|TRBJ2-2|.|.
CASSLGQFNTGELFF
TGCGCCAGCAGCTTGGGACAGTTTAACACCGGGGAGCTGTTTTTT
>TRBV30|TRBJ2-2|.|.
CAWSVGGALAGELFF
TGTGCCTGGAGTGTTGGGGGGGCTCTGGCCGGGGAGCTGTTTTTT
>TRBV28|TRBJ1-2|TRBD1|.
CASTRDRNYGYTF
TGTGCCAGCACTCGGGACAGGAACTATGGCTACACCTTC
>TRBV27|TRBJ2-1|TRBD2|.
CASSTVRGTSGRSQGEQFF
TGTGCCAGCTCAACAGTCAGAGGGACTAGCGGGAGATCCCAGGGTGAGCAGTTCTTC
>TRBV18|TRBJ1-1|.|once
CASSPLDSTEAFF
TGTGCCAGCTCACCACTTGACAGCACCGAAGCTTTCTTT
>TRBV6-6|TRBJ1-2|TRBD1|.
CASSYQTGSGYTF
TGTGCCAGCAGTTACCAGACAGGGAGTGGCTACACCTTC
>TRBV19|TRBJ2-3|.|.
CASSLTGQGDTQYF
TGTGCCAGTAGCCTTACAGGGCAAGGGGATACGCAGTATTTT
>TRBV4-1|TRBJ1-3|.|.
CASSGNVFQNTIYF
TGCGCCAGCAGCGGTAACGTATTTCAGAACACCATATATTTT
>TRBV19|TRBJ2-2|.|few
CASSIESVNTGELFF
TGTGCCAGTAGTATAGAATCAGTAAACACCGGGGAGCTGTTTTTT
>TRBV14|TRBJ2-1|TRBD2|.
CASSPGTSYNEQFF
TGTGCCAGCAGCCCCGGGACTAGTTACAATGAGCAGTTCTTC
>TRBV6-6|TRBJ2-3|TRBD1|.
CASSLGQGAATQYF
TGTGCCAGCAGTTTGGGACAGGGGGCTGCTACGCAGTATTTT
>TRBV9|TRBJ2-6|TRBD1|.
CASSIPGQGSGANVLTF
TGTGCCAGCAGCATCCCGGGACAGGGTTCCGGGGCCAACGTCCTGACTTTC
>TRBV5-1|TRBJ2-1|TRBD2|.
CASSTGLAGGEQFF
TGCGCCAGCAGCACGGGACTAGCGGGAGGGGAGCAGTTCTTC
>TRBV28|TRBJ1-1|TRBD1|.
CASSLGGAGGLGTEAFF
TGTGCCAGCAGTTTAGGTGGGGCAGGGGGACTGGGCACTGAAGCTTTCTTT
>TRBV7-2|TRBJ2-1|TRBD2|.
CASSLYPTSGSYNEQFF
TGTGCCAGCAGCTTATACCCGACTAGCGGGAGCTACAATGAGCAGTTCTTC
>TRBV11-1|TRBJ2-2|.|.
CASSLLPGVPGELFF
TGTGCCAGCAGCTTACTACCGGGGGTACCCGGGGAGCTGTTTTTT
>TRBV5-5|TRBJ2-5|.|.
CASSLSLRGGQETQYF
TGTGCCAGCAGCTTGTCCCTCAGGGGGGGACAAGAGACCCAGTACTTC
>TRBV2|TRBJ2-5|.|.
CASSPDSQETQYF
TGTGCCAGCAGTCCTGACAGCCAAGAGACCCAGTACTTC
>TRBV7-8|TRBJ1-5|.|.
CASSLRMGSTQPQHF
TGTGCCAGCAGCCTAAGAATGGGGAGCACTCAGCCCCAGCATTTT
>TRBV28|TRBJ2-7|.|.
CASSLSRNSYEQYF
TGTGCCAGCAGTTTGAGTCGGAACTCCTACGAGCAGTACTTC
>TRBV7-3|TRBJ2-1|TRBD2|.
CASSFGLAISNEQFF
TGTGCCAGCAGCTTCGGACTAGCGATCAGCAATGAGCAGTTCTTC
>TRBV4-1|TRBJ1-3|.|.
CASSQEVDYSGNTIYF
TGCGCCAGCAGCCAAGAGGTCGACTACTCTGGAAACACCATATATTTT
>TRBV5-4|TRBJ2-6|.|.
CASSYGQLPTGANVLTF
TGTGCCAGCAGTTATGGACAGCTTCCTACTGGGGCCAACGTCCTGACTTTC
>TRBV7-7|TRBJ2-1|.|.
CASSSPVGPYRGEQFF
TGTGCTAGCAGCTCACCCGTGGGACCGTATCGCGGTGAGCAGTTCTTC
>TRBV11-3|TRBJ2-1|.|few
CASSLAGTHNEQFF
TGTGCCAGCAGCTTAGCCGGGACCCACAATGAGCAGTTCTTC
>TRBV30|TRBJ2-7|TRBD1|once
CAWTRDSRFDEQYF
TGTGCCTGGACAAGGGACAGTAGGTTCGACGAGCAGTACTTC
>TRBV9|TRBJ2-5|TRBD1|.
CASSVVSSGQGAGETQYF
TGTGCCAGCAGCGTAGTCTCGTCGGGACAGGGGGCAGGAGAGACCCAGTACTTC
>TRBV10-1|TRBJ2-2|.|.
CASRQGLNTGELFF
TGCGCCAGCAGACAGGGACTAAACACCGGGGAGCTGTTTTTT
>TRBV10-3|TRBJ1-5|.|.
CAISAEGRQPQHF
TGTGCCATCAGTGCGGAGGGACGACAGCCCCAGCATTTT
>TRBV10-1|TRBJ1-2|.|.
CASSDYSYGYTF
TGCGCCAGCAGTGATTACAGCTATGGCTACACCTTC
>TRBV19|TRBJ2-5|TRBD2|.
CATGRGKEAQYF
TGTGCCACCGGGAGGGGAAAAGAGGCCCAGTACTTC
>TRBV6-1|TRBJ2-7|.|.
CASSERRGDEQYF
TGTGCCAGCAGTGAGAGGAGGGGGGACGAGCAGTACTTC
>TRBV19|TRBJ2-7|.|.
CATEGREDEQYF
TGTGCCACCGAGGGCAGGGAGGACGAGCAGTACTTC